This TCR beta chain was profiled in a study of cytomegalovirus exposure and HLA in healthy donors. Primers included in the PCR were 60 Vbeta and 13 Jbeta primers. Method: immunoSEQ multiplex PCR; TCRdb's copy keeps in-frame clones and lacks some. The repertoire includes about 98,000 clones, more than 65% of them detected once, and roughly 8.8% sits in the top ten. This CDR3 is 14 amino acids long. Trimming took 5 bases from V and 4 from J; bases not matched to a gene: 3. The V gene's germline CDR1 is SGHTA and CDR2 FQGNSA. The chain uses TRBV7-2 and TRBJ2-3; 10 bases align to TRBD2. The sample consisted of PBMCs. The receptor's source is a human donor in good health. The CDR3 DNA follows: TGTGCCAGCAGCACCGGGACTAGCGCAGATACGCAGTATTTT. This gives the protein CASSTGTSADTQYF.